This passage covers 21 T cell receptor beta chains from one sample sequenced in a study of regulatory T cells in long-lasting Graves disease. Time point meaning: persistent/refractory GD, antithyroid drugs over 5 years with positive TRAb. With RNA extracted from PBMCs as input, the TCR library was made. Arm-PCR of CDR3 regions and iRepertoire HTBI primers were the basis on which TCR beta libraries were built. TCRdb used MiXCR to reprocess the multiplex PCR reads, holding one entry per CDR3 protein. Of about 470,000 distinct CDR3 sequences listed, about 20% are singletons. The sequences come from peripheral blood mononuclear cells (PBMCs), collected when the disease was refractory, from a patient treated with antithyroid drugs. All receptors come from a female donor with Graves disease.

In this sample, this clonotype turned up many times. The rearrangement joins TRBV6-9 to TRBJ1-1; no firm D call. V lost 2 bases and J lost 4, with 11 bases in between. CDR1 and CDR2 (germline): MNHGY, SVAAGI. The CDR3 is 14 residues long. The CDR3 region has the DNA TGTGCCAGCAGTTATATGGGCGCGGGCACTGAAGCTTTCTTT. Its protein product is CASSYMGAGTEAFF.

This clonotype was counted ten times or more. This chain joins TRBV6-2 or TRBV6-3 and TRBJ1-5; D not resolved. Germline loops: CDR1 MNHEY, CDR2 SVGEGT. This CDR3 spans 14 amino acids. The V and J ends lost 2 bases and 2 bases respectively, with 7 bases between them. The CDR3 DNA sequence: TGTGCCAGCAGTTACCTGCGGGGCAATCAGCCCCAGCATTTT. As protein: CASSYLRGNQPQHF.

This clonotype was observed many times. The chain links TRBV3-1 to TRBJ2-7; 9 bases are shared with TRBD2. CDR1 is LGHDT, CDR2 YNNKEL, per germline (reference sequence). This CDR3 contains 18 residues. V lost 0 bases and J lost 3; bases outside the gene matches: 12. In nucleotides, the CDR3 is TGTGCCAGCAGCCAAGAAGGAGGGGGGCTAGCGGGATTCTACGAGCAGTACTTC. Protein product: CASSQEGGGLAGFYEQYF.

As for this clonotype: A much bigger clone sits one base away, suggesting this may be a read error. This sequence joins TRBV27 and TRBJ2-2; no clear D gene. Looked up from germline, CDR1 is MNHEY and CDR2 is SMNVEV (reference sequence). The V end lost 3 bases, the J end lost 5 bases, and 7 bases lay between the germline ends. The length of the CDR3 is 13 residues. CDR3 bases: TGTGCCAGCAGTTTTAGTGGGACCGGGGAGCTGTTTTTT. It translates to CASSFSGTGELFF.

A few counts support this clonotype. An end of the junction does not agree with germline; a read error may underlie this. This sequence joins TRBV11-2 and TRBJ1-1; D may be TRBD1 (6 bases). Looked up from germline, CDR1 is SGHAT and CDR2 is FQNNGV. The CDR3 runs to 13 residues. CDR3 nucleotide sequence: TGTGCCAGCAAACAGGGAGGGAACACTGTAGCTTTCTTT. Translated, it gives CASKQGGNTVAFF.

This clonotype was recorded many times. The CDR3 sequence is CASGAGREFTNEKLFF. In DNA form, the CDR3 reads TGTGCCAGCGGCGCGGGTCGGGAATTTACTAATGAAAAACTGTTTTTT. The chain joins TRBV6-2 or TRBV6-3 to TRBJ1-4; D not resolved. Trimming removed 8 bases from V and 2 bases from J, with 18 bases in between. This CDR3 has 16 amino acids. Germline V gives CDR1 MNHEY, CDR2 SVGEGT.

This clonotype came up many times. J is TRBJ2-5 and V is TRBV7-3; the match to TRBD1 covers 7 bases. The V gene's germline CDR1 is SGHTA and CDR2 FQGTGA. CDR3 length equals 15 residues. V was clipped by 4 bases and J by 3 bases; unmatched bases: 8. Written as DNA, the CDR3 is TGTGCCAGCAGCTCCCTCCGGGACAGAGAAGAGACCCAGTACTTC. As protein: CASSSLRDREETQYF.

This clonotype was counted many times. The chain has TRBV7-8 and TRBJ1-2, with 9 bases that match TRBD1. The ends lost 1 base at V and 5 bases at J; junction bases unmatched: 5. Germline assignment: CDR1 SGHVS and CDR2 FQNEAQ. The CDR3 has 15 amino acids. CDR3 nucleotides: TGTGCCAGCAGCTTAGTCTATGGACAGGGGTATGGCTACACCTTC. Its translation is CASSLVYGQGYGYTF.

The chain is built from TRBV27 and TRBJ1-2; D remains unclear. From germline, CDR1 is MNHEY and CDR2 SMNVEV (reference sequence). The V gene lost 8 bases and the J gene lost 0 bases, with 10 bases spanning the gap. The CDR3 is made up of 13 amino acids. CDR3 protein: CASWLSTNYGYTF. For the CDR3, the DNA is TGTGCCAGCTGGTTGTCCACTAACTATGGCTACACCTTC.

In this sample, this clonotype turned up many times. The chain employs TRBV28 and TRBJ2-7; possibly TRBD2 for D (5 bases). The CDR3 contains 14 residues. CDR1 is MDHEN, CDR2 SYDVKM, per germline. Trimming shortened V by 5 bases and J by 5 bases, and 16 bases separated the two germline ends. The CDR3, as DNA: TGTGCCAGCAGTCCTATCCGGGTCGGGGACGAGCAGTACTTC. It is translated as CASSPIRVGDEQYF.

At least ten counts were recorded for this clonotype. The chain is built from TRBV28 and TRBJ1-2; D unclear. Trimming pared 7 bases from V and 2 bases from J, leaving 8 bases between. Germline V CDR1 and CDR2: MDHEN, SYDVKM. The CDR3 extends over 12 amino acids. DNA of the CDR3: TGTGCCAGCACAGGCCCGAACTATGGCTACACCTTC. It translates to CASTGPNYGYTF.

The V and J genes are TRBV30 and TRBJ1-4; 8 bases agree with TRBD1. The CDR3 has 14 residues. V was pared by 2 bases and J by 6 bases, with 5 bases of the junction left unmatched. Germline loops: CDR1 GTSNPN, CDR2 SVGIG (reference sequence). The CDR3 sequence is CAWSLDRADEKLFF. The CDR3 coding sequence is TGTGCCTGGAGTTTGGACAGGGCTGATGAAAAACTGTTTTTT. Filled out from reference TRBV30 and TRBJ1-4, the complete variable domain reads SQTIHQWPATLVQPVGSPLSLECTVEGTSNPNLYWYRQAAGRGLQLLFYSVGIGQISSEVPQNLSASRPQDRQFILSSKKLLLSDSGFYLCAWSLDRADEKLFFGSGTQLSVL.

A remark on this clonotype: It may be a read error: a sequence one base away is much more abundant. This chain uses TRBV7-2 with TRBJ2-7; D gene uncertain. The CDR3 length is 14 residues. Germline CDR1 SGHTA, CDR2 FQGNSA. V was shortened by 1 base and J by 5 bases, with 12 bases between the two germline ends. The DNA for the CDR3 is TGTGCCAGCAGCTTAGGCCACGGGTTCGACGAGCAGTACTTC. Encoded protein: CASSLGHGFDEQYF.

As regards this clonotype: One base away lies a much larger clone, so this may be a sequencing read error. This sequence joins TRBV15 and TRBJ2-7; D gene ambiguous. This CDR3 has 13 amino acids. Germline-derived CDR1 and CDR2 are LNHNV and YYDKDF (reference sequence). The CDR3 region is CATGRDPIQEQYF. The CDR3 DNA follows: TGTGCCACCGGCAGAGATCCGATACAGGAGCAGTACTTC.

To note about this clonotype: This likely stems from a read error, as it lies one base from a far larger clone. V and J are TRBV7-9 and TRBJ2-5; tentatively, D is TRBD1 (5 bases). Germline CDR1 reads SEHNR; CDR2 reads FQNEAQ (reference sequence). The CDR3 sequence is 13 residues long. CDR3 amino acids: CTSSLWGAETQYF. For the CDR3, the DNA is TGTACCAGCAGCTTGTGGGGCGCGGAGACCCAGTACTTC.

About this clonotype itself: Being one base from a much bigger clone, this may be a read error. V is TRBV7-2 and J is TRBJ2-7, with TRBD2 matching 12 bases. Trimming cost V 0 bases and J 3 bases; bases outside gene matches: 6. Germline CDR1 is SGHTA and CDR2 is FQGNSA. The CDR3 contains 17 residues. The CDR3 sequence: CASSLAATSGGRYEQYF. CDR3 nucleotide sequence: TGTGCCAGCAGCTTAGCCGCGACTAGCGGGGGACGCTACGAGCAGTACTTC.

There are a few counts of this clonotype. The CDR3 DNA reads as TGTGCCAGCAGCTCGGACAGGTTGTCTTCCAATCAGCCCCAGCATTTT. Translated, it gives CASSSDRLSSNQPQHF. This chain connects TRBV3-1 to TRBJ1-5, with 7 bases identical to TRBD1. Germline CDR1 LGHDT, CDR2 YNNKEL (reference sequence). The CDR3 has 16 amino acids. Unmatched junction bases numbered 10, after V lost 5 bases and J lost 3 bases.

Ten or more counts support this clonotype. The J gene is TRBJ1-3, the V gene TRBV6-1, with D unresolved. Germline assignment: CDR1 MNHNS and CDR2 SASEGT. This CDR3 has 11 residues. V lost 8 bases and J 4 bases, leaving 6 bases between the germline ends. The CDR3 DNA reads TGTGCCAGCCGCTCCGGAAACACCATATATTTT. Translating it yields CASRSGNTIYF.

There are a few counts of this clonotype. V and J are TRBV20-1 and TRBJ1-3; D is ambiguous. In germline, CDR1 is DFQATT, CDR2 SNEGSKA (reference sequence). The CDR3 is made up of 16 amino acids. V lost 2 bases, J lost 0 bases, and 14 bases lay in between. CDR3 loop: CSARPRTARSGNTIYF. The CDR3, as DNA: TGCAGTGCTAGACCCCGGACCGCCCGCTCTGGAAACACCATATATTTT.

The chain combines TRBV30 with TRBJ2-1; D may be TRBD1 (5 bases). This CDR3 comprises 14 residues. Germline CDR1 is GTSNPN and CDR2 is SVGIG (reference sequence). V lost 0 bases to trimming and J lost 4 bases, with 10 bases between them. Here the CDR3 reads CAWSVMDIYNEQFF. In DNA form, the CDR3 reads TGTGCCTGGAGTGTGATGGACATTTACAATGAGCAGTTCTTC.

In its sample, this clonotype was seen a few times. One end of the junction fails to match germline, which may point to a read error. The J gene is TRBJ2-4, the V gene TRBV2, with a tentative D call TRBD2 (5 bases). Germline CDR1 and CDR2: SNHLY and FYNNEI. The CDR3 totals 15 residues. CDR3 amino acids: CANSVEDGAKNIQYF. DNA for the CDR3: TGTGCCAACAGTGTGGAGGATGGAGCCAAAAACATTCAGTACTTC.